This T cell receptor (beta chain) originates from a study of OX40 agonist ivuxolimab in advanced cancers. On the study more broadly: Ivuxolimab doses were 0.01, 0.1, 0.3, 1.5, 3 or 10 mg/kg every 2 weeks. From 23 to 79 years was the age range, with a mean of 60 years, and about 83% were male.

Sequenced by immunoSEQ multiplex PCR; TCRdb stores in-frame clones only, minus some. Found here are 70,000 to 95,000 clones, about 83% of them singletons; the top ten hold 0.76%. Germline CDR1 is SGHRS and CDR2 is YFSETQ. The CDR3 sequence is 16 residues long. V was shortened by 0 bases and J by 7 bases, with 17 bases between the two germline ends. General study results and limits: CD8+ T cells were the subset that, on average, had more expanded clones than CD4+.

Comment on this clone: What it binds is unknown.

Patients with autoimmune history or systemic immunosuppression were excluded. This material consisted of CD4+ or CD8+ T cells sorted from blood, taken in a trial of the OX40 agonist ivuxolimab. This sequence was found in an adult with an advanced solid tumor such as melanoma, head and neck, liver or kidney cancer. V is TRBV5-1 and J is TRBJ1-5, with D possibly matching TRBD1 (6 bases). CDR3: CASSLEPTGPTQPQHF. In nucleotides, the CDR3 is TGCGCCAGCAGCTTGGAGCCGACAGGCCCGACCCAGCCCCAGCATTTT. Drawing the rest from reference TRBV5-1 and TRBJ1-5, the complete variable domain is KAGVTQTPRYLIKTRGQQVTLSCSPISGHRSVSWYQQTPGQGLQFLFEYFSETQRNKGNFPGRFSGRQFSNSRSEMNVSTLELGDSALYLCASSLEPTGPTQPQHFGDGTRLSIL.